Listed below are T cell receptor beta chains from one sample, sequenced in a study of OX40 agonist ivuxolimab in advanced cancers. This table comes from immunoSEQ multiplex PCR, and its TCRdb copy is limited to in-frame clones, with some not included. Of 25,000 to 35,000 clones in the sample, approximately 84% were seen once. Sequenced material: CD4+ or CD8+ T cells sorted from blood, taken in a trial of the OX40 agonist ivuxolimab. These receptors originate from an adult with an advanced solid tumor such as melanoma, head and neck, liver or kidney cancer. Each CDR3 is given with its conserved first and last residue. D genes are given only for firm matches. The listing skips clone size in some rows; elsewhere it reads once, few, many or a size class.

TRBV9,TRBD2,TRBJ2-2,.,TGTGCCAGCAGCGTAGGTCTAGCGGGGGGCACGGGGACCGGGGAGCTGTTTTTT,CASSVGLAGGTGTGELFF
TRBV6-7,.,TRBJ2-6,.,TGTGCCAGCAGTTGCTTAGAGCGTCGGGCCAACGTCCTGACTTTC,CASSCLERRANVLTF
TRBV7-9,.,TRBJ2-1,.,TGTGCCAGCAGCTTAGGGGGCAGAAATGAGCAGTTCTTC,CASSLGGRNEQFF
TRBV6-5,.,TRBJ2-1,.,TGTGCCAGCAGTTACTCGGGACCTCTCTACAATGAGCAGTTCTTC,CASSYSGPLYNEQFF
TRBV15,.,TRBJ2-3,.,TGTGCCACCAGCAGAGAAGTGATAGCGGCTAGCACAGATACGCAGTATTTT,CATSREVIAASTDTQYF
TRBV18,.,TRBJ2-1,.,TGTGCCAGCTCACCGCTAGCCGGGGATGGCAATGAGCAGTTCTTC,CASSPLAGDGNEQFF
TRBV6-1,.,TRBJ2-7,.,TGTGCCAGCAGTGGGACAGCCTCCTACGAGCAGTACTTC,CASSGTASYEQYF
TRBV6-5,TRBD1,TRBJ2-7,.,TGTGCCAGCGATGAGAGGGGGCTCCCGACTTACGAGCAGTACTTC,CASDERGLPTYEQYF
TRBV4-1,.,TRBJ2-7,medium-sized,TGCGCCAGCAGCCCGCCCCTCGATCAGTACGGATTCGAGCAGTACTTC,CASSPPLDQYGFEQYF
TRBV28,.,TRBJ1-2,once,TGTGCTAGCAGTTCATATAGGGACATCGGGGCAGGTGGCTACACCTTC,CASSSYRDIGAGGYTF
TRBV7-9,.,TRBJ1-5,.,TGTGCCAGCAGCTTAGTAGGCCTAAATCAGCCCCAGCATTTT,CASSLVGLNQPQHF
TRBV2,.,TRBJ1-5,medium-sized,TGTGCCCTAGGGAATAGCAATCAGCCCCAGCATTTT,CALGNSNQPQHF
TRBV7-9,.,TRBJ2-1,.,TGTGCCAGCAGCACACCTAGGAGCTATGAGCAGTTCTTC,CASSTPRSYEQFF
TRBV4-3,TRBD1,TRBJ1-2,.,TGCGCCAGCAGCCAGGACAGGGGTTCGGTCTATGGCTACACCTTC,CASSQDRGSVYGYTF
TRBV7-8,TRBD2,TRBJ2-1,.,TGTGCCAGCAGCTTAGTTCCCGGGACTAGCGGTTTCCATGAGCAGTTCTTC,CASSLVPGTSGFHEQFF
TRBV29-1,TRBD2,TRBJ2-5,once,TGCAGCGTTGGGGCCCTTCGGCGGGAGACCCGAGAGACCCAGTACTTC,CSVGALRRETRETQYF
TRBV20-1,.,TRBJ1-2,.,TGCAGTGCCACTAGCCAGGGCTACACCTTC,CSATSQGYTF
TRBV9,.,TRBJ2-1,.,TGTGCCAGCAGCGCCGGGGGTTTTGAGCAGTTCTTC,CASSAGGFEQFF
TRBV5-1,.,TRBJ2-3,.,TGCGCCAGCAGCTTGGAGGCAAGACCATCCACAGATACGCAGTATTTT,CASSLEARPSTDTQYF
TRBV13,.,TRBJ2-3,.,TGTGCCAGCAGGCACGGGACTAGCACAGATACGCAGTATTTT,CASRHGTSTDTQYF
TRBV7-8,TRBD2,TRBJ2-3,many,TGTGCCAGCAGCCTCCGGACTAGCGGGAGTGGAGATACGCAGTATTTT,CASSLRTSGSGDTQYF
TRBV5-1,.,TRBJ2-7,once,TGCGCCAGCAGCTTGGAAGGGAGCGCCGCCTCCTACGAGCAGTACTTC,CASSLEGSAASYEQYF
TRBV5-1,TRBD2,TRBJ2-3,.,TGCGCCAGCAGAGGTAGCGGGGGTATTCCCAGCACAGATACGCAGTATTTT,CASRGSGGIPSTDTQYF
TRBV6-4,.,TRBJ2-3,medium-sized,TGTGCCAGCAGTAACAGCGTTTCAGATACGCAGTATTTT,CASSNSVSDTQYF
TRBV19,.,TRBJ2-7,.,TGTGCCAGTAGTATAGGGGGACTGTCCTACGAGCAGTACTTC,CASSIGGLSYEQYF
TRBV2,.,TRBJ2-1,.,TGTGCCAGCTGTGTTCGTCCCCAGGATATGGTCAATGAGCAGTTCTTC,CASCVRPQDMVNEQFF
TRBV15,.,TRBJ2-1,.,TGTGCCACCAGCAGAGATAGCAATGAGCAGTTCTTC,CATSRDSNEQFF
TRBV19,.,TRBJ1-1,.,TGTGCCAGTAGTATAGCAACCGGGGGAAACACTGAAGCTTTCTTT,CASSIATGGNTEAFF
TRBV7-2,.,TRBJ2-2,.,TGTGCCAGCAGCCTTTGGGGACAGAACACCGGGGAGCTGTTTTTT,CASSLWGQNTGELFF
TRBV28,.,TRBJ1-2,.,TGTGCCAGCAGTCCCCAGGGCGACTATGGCTACACCTTC,CASSPQGDYGYTF
TRBV14,.,TRBJ2-5,.,TGTGCCAGCAGCCTAAGTCGGGAGACCCAGTACTTC,CASSLSRETQYF
TRBV5-6,TRBD1,TRBJ1-5,.,TGTGCCAGCAGCTTGGGGTTACAGGGGATTCGTCAGCCCCAGCATTTT,CASSLGLQGIRQPQHF
TRBV7-9,TRBD1,TRBJ1-1,.,TGTGCCAGCAGGCCTCCTTCAGGGGGCTCTGAAGCTTTCTTT,CASRPPSGGSEAFF
TRBV5-4,.,TRBJ2-4,.,TGTGCCAGCAGCTCACAGGGGGCGGGGGGCGAGGAAAACATTCAGTACTTC,CASSSQGAGGEENIQYF
TRBV28,TRBD1,TRBJ1-4,.,TGTGCCAGCAGTGCGGACAGGGGAGCTAATGAAAAACTGTTTTTT,CASSADRGANEKLFF
TRBV5-5,TRBD1,TRBJ2-1,.,TGTGCCAGCACCGCGACAGGGGAGGAGCAGTTCTTC,CASTATGEEQFF
TRBV6-1,.,TRBJ2-7,.,TGTGCCAGCAGTGAAGTGGACGGAGCCTCCTACGAGCAGTACTTC,CASSEVDGASYEQYF
TRBV28,.,TRBJ1-4,.,TGTGCCAGCATACCGCACGGGGCAACTAATGAAAAACTGTTTTTT,CASIPHGATNEKLFF
TRBV2,TRBD2,TRBJ2-3,.,TGTGCCAGCAGTGAACTCCCGCTAGCGGCAGATACGCAGTATTTT,CASSELPLAADTQYF
TRBV9,.,TRBJ2-3,.,TGTGCCAGCAGCGTAGTCAGTTCTTCAGATACGCAGTATTTT,CASSVVSSSDTQYF
TRBV7-9,.,TRBJ2-1,few,TGTGCCAGCAGCTCAGGGACTTCCTACAATGAGCAGTTCTTC,CASSSGTSYNEQFF
TRBV11-1,.,TRBJ2-7,.,TGTGCCAGCAGCCGAGGCCCAGGGGGGGAGCAGTACTTC,CASSRGPGGEQYF
TRBV6-5,.,TRBJ1-2,once,TGTGCCAGCAGTTATCGGGACATTCATGGCTACACCTTC,CASSYRDIHGYTF
TRBV4-3,.,TRBJ2-1,medium-sized,TGCGCCAGCAGCCAAGATGGCTCGGATTACAATGAGCAGTTCTTC,CASSQDGSDYNEQFF
TRBV2,.,TRBJ2-7,.,TGTGCCAGCACCGGGCAGGGCCACGAGCAGTACTTC,CASTGQGHEQYF
TRBV11-2,TRBD1,TRBJ2-3,.,TGTGCCAGCAGCGCCGGACAGGGCACAGATACGCAGTATTTT,CASSAGQGTDTQYF
TRBV27,.,TRBJ1-5,.,TGTGCCAGCAGTTTAAGTCAGCTTCAGCCCCAGCATTTT,CASSLSQLQPQHF
TRBV30,.,TRBJ2-7,once,TGTGCCTGGAGTCCGGGGGTAGTCTATTACGAGCAGTACTTC,CAWSPGVVYYEQYF
TRBV7-9,.,TRBJ2-1,.,TGTGCCAGCAGCTTAGTGGGGATAGAGACACCGACATACAATGAGCAGTTCTTC,CASSLVGIETPTYNEQFF
TRBV9,.,TRBJ2-5,.,TGTGCCAGCAGCGGTACACCGTCTGGGATTCAAGAGACCCAGTACTTC,CASSGTPSGIQETQYF
TRBV19,.,TRBJ2-7,.,TGTGCCAGTAGTATAGCGACCTCGCTAGGGACTTCGAGCTCCTACGAGCAGTACTTC,CASSIATSLGTSSSYEQYF
TRBV4-1,.,TRBJ1-2,.,TGCGCCAGCAGCCAAGATGGCGGAGGATACTATGGCTACACCTTC,CASSQDGGGYYGYTF
TRBV4-2,.,TRBJ2-7,.,TGTGCCAGCAGCCAGGAGGATCAGTCCTACGAGCAGTACTTC,CASSQEDQSYEQYF
TRBV5-1,.,TRBJ2-1,.,TGCGCCAGCAGCTTACCAGGACAGGAGCAGTTCTTC,CASSLPGQEQFF
TRBV19,TRBD1,TRBJ1-1,.,TGTGCCAGTAGCCCTCAAGAGACAGGGAGGGACATGAACACTGAAGCTTTCTTT,CASSPQETGRDMNTEAFF
TRBV13,TRBD2,TRBJ2-5,.,TGTGCCAGCAGCTTAGAAAAGGGGAGGGGAGAGACCCAGTACTTC,CASSLEKGRGETQYF